This TCR beta chain was identified during a study of identical twins. Germline V lookup: CDR1 DFQATT, CDR2 SNEGSKA (reference sequence). CDR3 size: 14 residues. The V gene lost 3 bases and the J gene lost 0 bases, with 8 bases spanning the gap. This clonotype was counted between two and nine times. TCRdb re-derived calls from the 5' RACE reads in MiXCR, one entry per CDR3 protein. Counted here are 550,000 to 700,000 distinct CDR3 sequences, approximately 21% occurring once; the ten biggest clones make up more than 4%. These data also formed part of another study, on T cells expressing NK-cell markers.

The rearrangement uses TRBV20-1 and TRBJ2-2; D call uncertain. Specimen: PBMCs. This sequence was found in a woman aged 18-35 years in good health. This chain's CDR3 is CSASWQANTGELFF. CDR3 coding DNA: TGCAGTGCTAGCTGGCAGGCGAACACCGGGGAGCTGTTTTTT.